This TCR beta chain is drawn from a study of CD8 T cells in Susac syndrome. The study sequenced TCR beta in blood CD8+ and CD4+ T cells. The multiple sclerosis controls were treatment-naive patients affected by stable or active relapsing-remitting disease. Both CD4+ and CD8+ T cells were negatively isolated, and TEMRA cells underwent FACS enrichment. RNA was extracted with the RNeasy kit, and a quantity of roughly 0.45 to 1 ug was reverse transcribed using random hexamers. Amplification of TCR beta CDR3 used immunoSEQ multiplex PCR across 54 Vbeta and 13 Jbeta. TCRdb analysed the immunoSEQ multiplex PCR reads with MiXCR anew, one entry per CDR3 protein. This sample has 150,000 to 200,000 distinct CDR3 sequences, with approximately 94% found just once. Germline loops: CDR1 MDHEN, CDR2 SYDVKM. CDR3 length: 15 amino acids. V was pared by 6 bases and J by 0 bases, with 12 bases between.

The chain is built from TRBV28 and TRBJ2-1; either TRBD1 or TRBD2 may supply D (5 bases each). The specimen was CD4+ T cells from PBMCs. The clonotype was recovered from a human donor with multiple sclerosis. The CDR3 sequence is CASSDWGSSYNEQFF. DNA of the CDR3: TGTGCCAGCAGCGACTGGGGGAGCTCCTACAATGAGCAGTTCTTC.